This TCR beta chain was identified during a study of metastatic and nonmetastatic thyroid tumors. For the study at large: Repertoire comparison spanned blood and tumor or nodule tissue of malignant and benign thyroid patients. The study's findings and limits: Significantly higher TCR beta diversity was reportedly seen in malignant thyroid tumors than benign nodules, in blood and tumor.

No treatment had been given to any patient before thyroid surgery. V lost 3 bases and J lost 7, with 7 bases in between. The CDR3 extends over 12 amino acids. From germline, CDR1 is LNHDA and CDR2 SQIVND (reference sequence). By its share, this clone is medium-sized. Its antigen is as yet unknown. TCRdb ran MiXCR on the PCR reads. The sample records roughly 13,000 clones, roughly 25% being singletons. The sequenced material came from tumor tissue. This chain connects TRBV19 to TRBJ1-5; no clear D gene. The receptor's source is a female donor with papillary thyroid cancer or a benign thyroid nodule (not recorded which). Some clones in this sample may be carry-over from other donors' samples. As DNA, the CDR3 is TGTGCCAGTAGTATGGGAGGGCAGCCCCAGCATTTT. It is translated as CASSMGGQPQHF. Based on the CDR3 plus reference TRBV19 and TRBJ1-5, the full variable domain is DGGITQSPKYLFRKEGQNVTLSCEQNLNHDAMYWYRQDPGQGLRLIYYSQIVNDFQKGDIAEGYSVSREKKESFPLTVTSAQKNPTAFYLCASSMGGQPQHFGDGTRLSIL.